One and the same sample provided the 12 T cell receptor beta chains below, sequenced in a study of blood T cell repertoires in COVID-19. Sequenced by immunoSEQ multiplex PCR; TCRdb stores in-frame clones only, minus some. The table has 200,000 to 250,000 clones, more than 75% seen once. Sequencing was performed on peripheral blood. The receptors derive from a man over 45 with COVID-19, enrolled during active disease.

The chain recombines TRBV10-1 with TRBJ2-3; a weak D match, TRBD2 (6 bases). V was clipped by 8 bases and J by 4 bases, with 19 bases between them. The germline CDR1 and CDR2 sequences are WNHNN and SYGVQD (reference sequence). This CDR3 has 15 residues. Here the CDR3 reads CASSQAHGSPDTQYF. Here the CDR3 DNA reads TGCGCCAGCTCACAAGCCCACGGGAGTCCAGATACGCAGTATTTT.

This sequence joins TRBV5-8 and TRBJ2-3, with D tentatively TRBD1 (5 bases). The V and J ends lost 3 bases and 5 bases respectively, with 16 bases between them. Germline V gene sequence: CDR1 SGHTS, CDR2 YDEGEE. The CDR3 contains 15 residues. CDR3 sequence reads: CASSSLSGMVDTQYF. The CDR3 region has the DNA TGTGCCAGCAGCTCGCTATCAGGGATGGTAGATACGCAGTATTTT. Full variable domain (rest looked up from reference TRBV5-8 and TRBJ2-3): EAGVTQSPTHLIKTRGQQATLRCSPISGHTSVYWYQQALGLGLQFLLWYDEGEERNRGNFPPRFSGRQFPNYSSELNVNALELEDSALYLCASSSLSGMVDTQYFGPGTRLTVL.

The chain has TRBV21-1 and TRBJ2-7; TRBD1 reflects the table's D call only, with no check against the DNA. TRBV21-1 is a pseudogene segment. The CDR3 covers 17 residues. For the CDR3, the DNA is TGTGCCAGCCTGGGACAGGGGGGACCATCGCCTCAAACGGAGCAGTACTTC. The encoded protein is CASLGQGGPSPQTEQYF.

V is TRBV9 and J is TRBJ1-4; perhaps TRBD1 as D (5 bases). V lost 4 bases, J lost 8 bases, and 21 bases lay in between. The CDR3 has 16 residues. Per the germline V gene, CDR1 is SGDLS and CDR2 is YYNGEE. CDR3 protein: CASSPSLSGVGEKLFF. In nucleotides, the CDR3 is TGTGCCAGCAGCCCCTCTCTCTCGGGGGTGGGCGAAAAACTGTTTTTT. The complete variable domain, with remaining parts taken from reference TRBV9 and TRBJ1-4, reads DSGVTQTPKHLITATGQRVTLRCSPRSGDLSVYWYQQSLDQGLQFLIQYYNGEERAKGNILERFSAQQFPDLHSELNLSSLELGDSALYFCASSPSLSGVGEKLFFGSGTQLSVL.

V and J are TRBV7-2 and TRBJ1-1; the D is unclear. V lost 1 base and J lost 4, with 7 bases in between. In germline, CDR1 is SGHTA, CDR2 FQGNSA. This CDR3 has 13 amino acids. The CDR3 reads CASSLVVATEAFF. In nucleotides, the CDR3 is TGTGCCAGCAGCTTAGTCGTAGCCACTGAAGCTTTCTTT.

J is TRBJ1-5 and V is TRBV6-5; D possibly corresponds to TRBD1 (5 bases). Germline loops: CDR1 MNHEY, CDR2 SVGAGI. V was clipped by 4 bases and J by 3 bases, with 13 bases between them. CDR3 length equals 15 residues. The CDR3 DNA reads as TGTGCCAGCAGTTCCCGACAGAGACACAATCAGCCCCAGCATTTT. As protein: CASSSRQRHNQPQHF.

The chain uses TRBV4-2 and TRBJ1-1; 7 bases map to TRBD1. Germline CDR1 LGHNA, CDR2 YNFKEQ. The CDR3 spans 14 residues. The V gene end was trimmed by 2 bases and the J gene end by 7 bases; junction bases not matched to a gene: 7. The CDR3 sequence: CASSQLSRDSEAFF. The CDR3 DNA reads TGTGCCAGCAGCCAACTAAGCCGGGACAGTGAAGCTTTCTTT.

The rearrangement links TRBV4-2 to TRBJ2-7; D may be TRBD1 (6 bases). V was pared by 1 base and J by 6 bases, with 16 bases between. The CDR3 totals 15 residues. CDR1 is LGHNA, CDR2 YNFKEQ, per germline. The CDR3 spells CASSQGAGVNSEQYF. For the CDR3, the DNA is TGTGCCAGCAGCCAAGGTGCAGGGGTTAACAGCGAGCAGTACTTC.

The chain joins TRBV7-6 to TRBJ1-2, with D hard to call. Germline loops: CDR1 SGHVS, CDR2 FNYEAQ. The V gene lost 3 bases and the J gene lost 1 base, with 6 bases spanning the gap. The CDR3 runs to 13 residues. CDR3 DNA: TGTGCCAGCAGCTTCGGGGTTAACTATGGCTACACCTTC. Translation: CASSFGVNYGYTF.

This clone was seen ten or more times. The rearrangement uses TRBV5-1 and TRBJ1-5; no reliable D call. Germline V gene data show CDR1 as SGHRS and CDR2 as YFSETQ. The CDR3 is 15 amino acids. Trimming pared 4 bases from V and 0 bases from J, leaving 11 bases between. The CDR3 sequence is CASSEGANSNQPQHF. In DNA, the CDR3 is TGCGCCAGCAGCGAGGGAGCGAATAGCAATCAGCCCCAGCATTTT.

This chain joins TRBV27 and TRBJ2-2; a weak D match, TRBD1 (5 bases). The CDR3 has 14 amino acids. Per germline, CDR1 MNHEY and CDR2 SMNVEV (reference sequence). V gave up 5 bases and J gave up 4 bases, with 11 bases separating them. CDR3 loop: CASSPHQGTGELFF. The CDR3 region has the DNA TGTGCCAGCAGTCCACACCAGGGCACCGGGGAGCTGTTTTTT.

This chain links TRBV4-1 with TRBJ2-7; 7 nucleotides line up with TRBD2. CDR1 is MGHRA and CDR2 is YSYEKL in the germline V gene. This CDR3 comprises 16 residues. With 2 bases clipped from V and 4 bases from J, the junction kept 11 bases outside the gene matches. CDR3 residues: CASSQPPGGMGYEQYF. The DNA of the CDR3 is TGCGCCAGCAGCCAACCCCCCGGGGGGATGGGGTACGAGCAGTACTTC.